One sample yielded the 17 T cell receptor beta chains listed below, sequenced in a study of CD8+ T cells in alopecia areata. Treatment described: oral pan-JAK inhibitor, 5-10 mg twice daily. Once RNA had been extracted, it was reverse transcribed into cDNA to act as the sequencing template. TCRdb's copy holds only in-frame clones and misses some; the assay was immunoSEQ multiplex PCR. The profile shows roughly 220,000 clones, more than 30% of them singletons. Here the sequenced sample was CD4+ T cells sorted from blood, taken at roughly week 30, from a patient treated with tofacitinib. Every receptor here comes from a human donor with alopecia areata.

V is TRBV5-1 and J is TRBJ1-2; 8 nucleotides agree with TRBD1. Per the germline V gene, CDR1 is SGHRS and CDR2 is YFSETQ. CDR3 length equals 14 residues. V lost 0 bases, J lost 7 bases, and 5 bases stayed unmatched. The CDR3 is CASSLAGQGSGYTF. In DNA form, the CDR3 reads TGCGCCAGCAGCTTGGCCGGACAGGGTAGTGGCTACACCTTC.

Of note for this clone: The same CDR3 arises from other DNA sequences in this sample as well. This chain joins TRBV7-9 and TRBJ1-2, with 7 nucleotides matching TRBD1. The CDR3 totals 13 residues. J was trimmed by 2 bases and V by 3 bases; bases with no gene match: 0. Germline CDR1 reads SEHNR; CDR2 reads FQNEAQ (reference sequence). CDR3 in amino acids: CASSLGQNYGYTF. Here the CDR3 DNA reads TGTGCCAGCAGCTTGGGACAGAACTATGGCTACACCTTC.

This clone has more than one count but fewer than ten. This chain links TRBV30 with TRBJ2-3; D is possibly TRBD2 (6 bases). CDR1 and CDR2 from the germline V gene are GTSNPN and SVGIG (reference sequence). This CDR3 is built from 16 residues. V was pared by 0 bases and J by 4 bases, with 17 bases between. The CDR3, as DNA: TGTGCCTGGAGTGTAGGAGGGACCCCGGGAGCAGATACGCAGTATTTT. It translates to CAWSVGGTPGADTQYF.

The rearrangement uses TRBV4-1 and TRBJ2-3, with TRBD2 matching 7 bases. Germline assignment: CDR1 MGHRA and CDR2 YSYEKL. CDR3 size: 16 residues. Trimming took 1 base from V and 2 from J; bases not matched to a gene: 6. CDR3 nucleotides: TGCGCCAGCAGCCAAGGAAACGCGGGGGTCACAGATACGCAGTATTTT. It is translated as CASSQGNAGVTDTQYF.

The chain has TRBV5-1 and TRBJ2-1, with a possible D match to TRBD1 (5 bases). The CDR3 length is 13 residues. The germline CDR1 and CDR2 sequences are SGHRS and YFSETQ. V dropped 5 bases and J dropped 0 bases, with 6 bases sitting between them. The CDR3 spells CASSQGSYNEQFF. The DNA for the CDR3 is TGCGCCAGCAGTCAGGGCTCCTACAATGAGCAGTTCTTC.

This clone showed up many times. The chain joins TRBV7-2 to TRBJ1-1; D not certain. The CDR3 runs to 14 residues. Per germline, CDR1 SGHTA and CDR2 FQGNSA. V was clipped by 4 bases and J by 1 base, with 10 bases between them. DNA of the CDR3: TGTGCCAGCAGCTCTGGTCGTGAGAACACTGAAGCTTTCTTT. Its protein is CASSSGRENTEAFF.

This chain joins TRBV4-1 and TRBJ2-3; D is perhaps TRBD1 (5 bases). The CDR3 spans 14 residues. Per the germline V gene, CDR1 is MGHRA and CDR2 is YSYEKL. The germline V and J ends were trimmed by 0 bases and 2 bases, with 6 bases remaining between them. In DNA form, the CDR3 reads TGCGCCAGCAGCCAAGACAGGGTCACAGATACGCAGTATTTT. Translation gives CASSQDRVTDTQYF.

In this sample, this clone turned up a few times. J is TRBJ2-5 and V is TRBV5-1; D not resolved. The CDR3 totals 14 residues. The V gene lost 0 bases and the J gene lost 7 bases, with 13 bases spanning the gap. Germline V gene sequence: CDR1 SGHRS, CDR2 YFSETQ. The CDR3 DNA sequence: TGCGCCAGCAGCTTGGAGACTTCATCCTGGACCCAGTACTTC. Amino acid sequence: CASSLETSSWTQYF.

This clone occurred a few times. The chain uses TRBV5-4 and TRBJ1-2; no reliable D call. Germline V gene sequence: CDR1 SGHNT, CDR2 YYREEE (reference sequence). The ends were cut back, 10 bases at V and 0 bases at J, with 7 bases in the middle. The CDR3 consists of 11 residues. The DNA of the CDR3 is TGTGCCGGTAGAACTAACTATGGCTACACCTTC. Its protein is CAGRTNYGYTF.

The table lists this clone with a few counts. The J gene is TRBJ1-5, the V gene TRBV4-1; TRBD1 is a possible D gene (6 bases). CDR1 is MGHRA and CDR2 is YSYEKL in the germline V gene. This CDR3 is built from 13 residues. Trimming pared 5 bases from V and 10 bases from J, leaving 15 bases between. The chain's CDR3 is CASSVMIGGPQHF. CDR3 nucleotide sequence: TGCGCCAGCAGCGTAATGATAGGGGGACCCCAGCATTTT.

This clone has a single count. This chain joins TRBV30 and TRBJ1-5, with D perhaps matching TRBD1 (6 bases). CDR1 is GTSNPN and CDR2 is SVGIG in the germline V gene (reference sequence). The CDR3 length is 15 residues. V lost 4 bases and J 7 bases, leaving 20 bases between the germline ends. The CDR3 here is CAWTQRGGARQPQHF. As DNA, the CDR3 is TGTGCCTGGACCCAAAGAGGGGGGGCTCGCCAGCCCCAGCATTTT.

The V call is TRBV6-5, the J call TRBJ2-7, with TRBD2 matching over 9 bases. Germline trimming cut 10 bases from V and 3 bases from J; bases unmatched to any gene: 7. Germline CDR1 is MNHEY and CDR2 is SVGAGI. There are 13 residues in the CDR3. The DNA of the CDR3 is TGTGCCACTAGAGCGGGAGGCCGCTACGAGCAGTACTTC. Amino acids: CATRAGGRYEQYF.

V is TRBV9 and J is TRBJ1-2; D is ambiguous. CDR3 length: 14 residues. Germline assignment: CDR1 SGDLS and CDR2 YYNGEE. Trimming took off 3 bases at V and 0 bases at J, with 9 bases between the two ends. The CDR3: CASSASPTNYGYTF. In nucleotides, the CDR3 is TGTGCCAGCAGCGCGAGCCCTACTAACTATGGCTACACCTTC.

The chain uses TRBV5-1 and TRBJ2-2; D gene ambiguous. V dropped 0 bases and J dropped 3 bases, with 0 bases sitting between them. Germline CDR1 SGHRS, CDR2 YFSETQ. The CDR3 consists of 12 residues. The CDR3 loop is CASSLDTGELFF. The CDR3 DNA is TGCGCCAGCAGCTTGGACACCGGGGAGCTGTTTTTT. The whole variable domain, filled in from reference TRBV5-1 and TRBJ2-2, reads KAGVTQTPRYLIKTRGQQVTLSCSPISGHRSVSWYQQTPGQGLQFLFEYFSETQRNKGNFPGRFSGRQFSNSRSEMNVSTLELGDSALYLCASSLDTGELFFGEGSRLTVL.

This clone has just a few counts. This chain joins TRBV6-1 and TRBJ2-3; the match to TRBD1 covers 8 bases. The ends lost 3 bases at V and 3 bases at J; junction bases unmatched: 2. This CDR3 is 14 amino acids long. Germline V gene data show CDR1 as MNHNS and CDR2 as SASEGT. The CDR3, as DNA: TGTGCCAGCAGTGATCGACAGGGGACAGATACGCAGTATTTT. Amino acids: CASSDRQGTDTQYF.

The DNA for the CDR3 is TGCGCCAGCAGCTTGGAGCTAGCGGTGGACGAGCAGTACTTC. The encoded protein is CASSLELAVDEQYF. The J gene is TRBJ2-7, the V gene TRBV5-1; 7 positions agree with TRBD2. V shed 0 bases, J shed 5 bases, and the junction held 5 bases outside the gene matches. CDR1 and CDR2 (germline): SGHRS, YFSETQ. CDR3 length: 14 residues.

This clone has just a few counts. This chain links TRBV30 with TRBJ1-1; 7 bases map to TRBD1. Germline V gene lookup returns CDR1 GTSNPN and CDR2 SVGIG (reference sequence). Trimming cost V 3 bases and J 1 base; bases outside gene matches: 8. The CDR3 runs to 15 residues. The CDR3 loop is CAWSPRGGRNTEAFF. CDR3 sequence (DNA): TGTGCCTGGAGCCCCAGGGGGGGTCGGAACACTGAAGCTTTCTTT.